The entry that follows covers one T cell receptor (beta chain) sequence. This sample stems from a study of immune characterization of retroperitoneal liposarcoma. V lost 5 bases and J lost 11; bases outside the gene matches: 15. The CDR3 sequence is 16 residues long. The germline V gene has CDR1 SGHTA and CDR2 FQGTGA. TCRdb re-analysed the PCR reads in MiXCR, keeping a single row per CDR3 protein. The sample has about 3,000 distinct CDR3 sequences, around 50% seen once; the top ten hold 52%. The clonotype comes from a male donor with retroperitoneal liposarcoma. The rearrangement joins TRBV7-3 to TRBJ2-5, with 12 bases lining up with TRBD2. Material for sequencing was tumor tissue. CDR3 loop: CASSKILAGGYNEQYF. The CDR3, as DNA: TGTGCCAGCAGCAAAATACTAGCGGGAGGCTACAATGAGCAGTACTTC.